This entry describes one TCR beta chain. The record originates from a study of response to subunit inactivated influenza vaccine. TCRdb independently ran MiXCR on the RT-PCR reads; one entry per CDR3 protein. The repertoire holds around 500,000 distinct CDR3 sequences, with 9.5% to 13% as singletons. Between the trimmed V and J ends, which lost 4 bases and 5 bases, there was a span of 18 bases. This CDR3 is built from 15 residues. Per germline, CDR1 SGHNT and CDR2 YYREEE (reference sequence). The receptor was derived from a man aged 50-59 years who received an inactivated influenza vaccine. The chain couples TRBV5-4 to TRBJ2-5; D may be TRBD2 (5 bases). The sample in question was PBMCs from blood, obtained 40 to 50 days after vaccination. CDR3 in DNA: TGTGCCAGCAGCCGACGGACTCGGGGTGGGGAGACCCAGTACTTC. It yields the protein CASSRRTRGGETQYF.